The entry that follows covers one T cell receptor beta chain sequence. Its antigen is currently unknown. These data belong to a study of OX40 agonist ivuxolimab in advanced cancers. Across the study: Earlier treatment with anti-PD-1, anti-PD-L1 or anti-CTLA-4 was permitted, and roughly 42% had received some. Three patients had partial responses: one hepatocellular carcinoma, two cutaneous melanoma.

Study outcomes and limitations: Which antigen the expanded peripheral T cells recognized is unknown.

TCRdb's table, derived via immunoSEQ multiplex PCR, lists solely in-frame clones and lacks some. The data contain fewer than 50,000 clones, roughly nine tenths of them singletons. The TCR was taken from an adult with an advanced solid tumor such as melanoma, head and neck, liver or kidney cancer. This specimen was CD4+ or CD8+ T cells sorted from blood, taken in a trial of the OX40 agonist ivuxolimab.

The CDR3 DNA reads as TGTGCCAGCAGCGTGGGATCCGGCGGCGAAGCTTTCTTT. Protein sequence: CASSVGSGGEAFF. The chain employs TRBV9 and TRBJ1-1; D not certain. The CDR3 sequence is 13 residues long. CDR1 and CDR2 (germline): SGDLS, YYNGEE. Trimming left V 2 bases short and J 8 bases short, with 13 bases between.